Reported below is one T cell receptor beta chain. Antigen: not known. The sample comes from a study of CD4 T cells in relation to SARS-CoV-2 and coronaviruses. Turning to the study itself: PBMCs were cultured with antigen for roughly 10 days before TCR beta sequencing. The negative reference was HIV-1 Nef peptide pool or peptide-free culture.

TCRdb's copy holds only in-frame clones and misses some; the assay was immunoSEQ multiplex PCR. The top ten clones hold around 10% of a sample with 20,000 or so clones, 70% to 90% of them seen once. Unexposed donor CD4+ T cells date from about 2010-2019, before the COVID-19 pandemic. CD4+ T cells were isolated from the cells after around 10 days of culture. The sequence was obtained from a human donor in good health. Sequences were obtained from CD4+ T cells from PBMCs, cultured in vitro.

The CDR3: CASSGTGEKLFF. CDR3 in DNA: TGTGCCAGCTCGGGGACGGGTGAAAAACTGTTTTTT. The chain combines TRBV10-3 with TRBJ1-4; TRBD1 is a possible D gene (5 bases). The CDR3 is 12 amino acids. The V gene's germline CDR1 is ENHRY and CDR2 SYGVKD. V lost 10 bases and J 7 bases, leaving 13 bases between the germline ends.